These 29 T cell receptor beta chains were sequenced from one sample in a study of blood T cells in healthy people across ages. Next came a second PCR, run for about 6 to 12 cycles, which used a sample-barcoded 5' primer along with a J-beta primer mix. TCRdb passed the 5' RACE reads through MiXCR, listing each CDR3 protein once. The sample records under 2,000,000 distinct CDR3 sequences, roughly 50% being singletons. Specimen: blood. These receptors originate from a woman aged 40 to 50 in good health.

The chain carries TRBV20-1 and TRBJ1-5; D gene uncertain. The CDR3 runs to 12 residues. The V gene's germline CDR1 is DFQATT and CDR2 SNEGSKA (reference sequence). Trimming removed 5 bases at V and 2 bases at J, with 7 bases between. CDR3: CSARIRNQPQHF. Written as DNA, the CDR3 is TGCAGTGCTCGGATTCGCAATCAGCCCCAGCATTTT.

This chain joins TRBV28 and TRBJ1-2; no clear D. CDR1 is MDHEN and CDR2 is SYDVKM in the germline V gene. Trimming cost V 1 base and J 4 bases, with 13 bases left between them. This CDR3 spans 15 amino acids. The CDR3: CASSLFAGAAYGYTF. The CDR3 bases are TGTGCCAGCAGTTTATTTGCGGGAGCCGCCTATGGCTACACCTTC.

This clonotype was recorded a few times. The chain recombines TRBV6-6 with TRBJ2-1; no clear D gene. CDR1 is MNHNY, CDR2 SVGAGI, per germline (reference sequence). The V end lost 7 bases, the J end lost 5 bases, and 6 bases lay between the germline ends. CDR3 size: 11 residues. This CDR3 reads CASKRDNEQFF. The CDR3 DNA sequence: TGTGCCAGCAAACGCGACAATGAGCAGTTCTTC.

This chain connects TRBV6-5 to TRBJ2-7; TRBD2 matches 7 bases. With 6 bases clipped from V and 4 bases from J, the junction kept 6 bases outside the gene matches. Germline assignment: CDR1 MNHEY and CDR2 SVGAGI. CDR3 length: 13 residues. Written as DNA, the CDR3 is TGTGCCAGCAGGGGCAGGGAGGGGTACGAGCAGTACTTC. Translated: CASRGREGYEQYF.

The V gene is TRBV12-3 or TRBV12-4, the J gene TRBJ2-1, with 8 bases identical to TRBD2. CDR3 length equals 15 residues. V dropped 6 bases and J dropped 7; count of bases not matched to a gene: 11. CDR3 sequence reads: CASSSPGGPWNEQFF. In DNA form, the CDR3 reads TGTGCCAGCAGCTCCCCGGGGGGGCCCTGGAATGAGCAGTTCTTC.

A few counts support this clonotype. The DNA for the CDR3 is TGCAGTGCCCCGATCCCGCCTTACGAGCAGTACTTC. This codes for CSAPIPPYEQYF. This chain links TRBV20-1 with TRBJ2-7, with no clear D. Per the germline V gene, CDR1 is DFQATT and CDR2 is SNEGSKA (reference sequence). Trimming shortened V by 6 bases and J by 4 bases, and 13 bases separated the two germline ends. The CDR3 is made up of 12 amino acids.

In its sample, this clonotype was seen a few times. The chain recombines TRBV7-3 with TRBJ2-3, with a possible D match to TRBD2 (6 bases). V was trimmed by 6 bases and J by 2 bases, leaving 15 bases between them. This CDR3 spans 15 amino acids. Germline loops: CDR1 SGHTA, CDR2 FQGTGA. CDR3 DNA sequence: TGTGCCAGCAGAGATTTGGGGGGTCCCACAGATACGCAGTATTTT. Protein: CASRDLGGPTDTQYF.

The V call is TRBV11-3, the J call TRBJ2-1, with D unresolved. Germline values: CDR1 SGHNT, CDR2 YENEEA. The V end lost 4 bases, the J end lost 9 bases, and 25 bases lay between the germline ends. The CDR3 runs to 17 residues. The CDR3 sequence: CASSSSAPGPRRAEQFF. DNA for the CDR3: TGTGCCAGCAGCTCCTCCGCCCCCGGCCCCCGCCGGGCTGAGCAGTTCTTC.

This chain joins TRBV14 and TRBJ1-6; 7 nucleotides agree with TRBD1. The CDR3 is 14 residues long. V trimming: 4 bases; J trimming: 7 bases; junction bases outside the gene matches: 4. Germline V lookup: CDR1 SGHDN, CDR2 FVKESK. CDR3 in amino acids: CASSRDRWNSPLHF. The CDR3 nucleotides are TGTGCCAGCAGCCGGGACAGATGGAATTCACCCCTCCACTTT.

This chain uses TRBV28 with TRBJ1-5, with TRBD1 identical over 8 bases. V trimming: 3 bases; J trimming: 4 bases; junction bases outside the gene matches: 8. CDR3 length equals 16 residues. Looked up from germline, CDR1 is MDHEN and CDR2 is SYDVKM. CDR3 amino acids: CASSLAYRGLNQPQHF. CDR3 DNA: TGTGCCAGCAGTTTGGCGTACAGGGGGTTAAATCAGCCCCAGCATTTT.

This clonotype was detected a few times. V is TRBV7-8 and J is TRBJ2-5, with TRBD1 matching 8 bases. The J call may be in error: the DNA end matches TRBJ2-7 better. Germline CDR1 and CDR2: SGHVS and FQNEAQ. There are 16 residues in the CDR3. In DNA form, the CDR3 reads TGTGCCAGCAGCACTACGCGGACAGGGATGCAGGGCGAGCAGTACTTC. Translating gives CASSTTRTGMQGEQYF.

In its sample, this clonotype was seen a few times. V gene TRBV5-1 combines with J gene TRBJ2-2; D is unresolved. The V end was cut by 0 bases, the J end by 0 bases, with 9 bases between. The CDR3 sequence is 16 residues long. CDR1 and CDR2 (germline): SGHRS, YFSETQ. CDR3 nucleotides: TGCGCCAGCAGCTTGGTTGGCGATACGAACACCGGGGAGCTGTTTTTT. It codes for CASSLVGDTNTGELFF.

This sequence joins TRBV5-6 and TRBJ2-7; 9 positions match TRBD1. Germline CDR1 and CDR2: SGHDT and YYEEEE. The CDR3 sequence is 15 residues long. V shed 0 bases, J shed 3 bases, and the junction held 4 bases outside the gene matches. The CDR3 bases are TGTGCCAGCAGCTTGGCTCCGGGACAGGGCTACGAGCAGTACTTC. Amino acids: CASSLAPGQGYEQYF.

This chain connects TRBV11-3 to TRBJ2-3, with D possibly TRBD1 on 5 matching bases. Germline assignment: CDR1 SGHNT and CDR2 YENEEA. Trimming shortened V by 3 bases and J by 0 bases, and 16 bases separated the two germline ends. This CDR3 contains 17 residues. CDR3 protein: CASSLGRTLGSTDTQYF. The CDR3, as DNA: TGTGCCAGCAGCTTGGGGCGTACGTTGGGGAGCACAGATACGCAGTATTTT.

About this clonotype itself: The junction shows a germline mismatch at one end, possibly a read error. The gene calls are TRBV7-7 and TRBJ2-7; D may match TRBD1 or TRBD2 (5 bases each). In germline, CDR1 is SSHAT, CDR2 FNYEAQ (reference sequence). The CDR3 loop spans 15 amino acids. The CDR3, as DNA: TGTGCTAGCAGCCTACGGTCGGGGCCGACCTACGAGCAGTACTTC. This sequence encodes CASSLRSGPTYEQYF.

The J gene is TRBJ2-1, the V gene TRBV7-3; 7 nucleotides align to TRBD2. This CDR3 has 16 amino acids. Unmatched junction bases numbered 3, after V lost 1 base and J lost 0 bases. Looked up from germline, CDR1 is SGHTA and CDR2 is FQGTGA. The CDR3 nucleotides are TGTGCCAGCAGCTTAAGGAGCGGGGTCTCCTACAATGAGCAGTTCTTC. Translating gives CASSLRSGVSYNEQFF.

The genes are TRBV11-2 and TRBJ2-4; D could derive from TRBD1 or TRBD2 (5 bases each). Gene TRBJ2-5 matches the end of the DNA better, so the J call may be wrong. The V gene's germline CDR1 is SGHAT and CDR2 FQNNGV. The CDR3 runs to 15 residues. The CDR3 loop reads CASSLDGWGQETQYF. CDR3 coding DNA: TGTGCCAGCAGCTTAGACGGGTGGGGGCAAGAGACCCAGTACTTC.

The chain couples TRBV6-2 or TRBV6-3 to TRBJ2-5, with 7 bases fitting TRBD1. The CDR3 length is 14 residues. Germline trimming cut 6 bases from V and 5 bases from J; bases unmatched to any gene: 9. Germline CDR1 reads MNHEY; CDR2 reads SVGEGT. CDR3 protein: CASRSRQGWETQYF. CDR3 in DNA: TGTGCCAGCAGGAGTCGACAGGGTTGGGAGACCCAGTACTTC.

CDR3 in amino acids: CASSQTGSTYEQYF. For the CDR3, the DNA is TGTGCCAGCAGTCAAACAGGGTCCACCTACGAGCAGTACTTC. The chain joins TRBV6-2 or TRBV6-3 to TRBJ2-7; TRBD1 might be the D (6 bases). V shed 5 bases and J shed 2 bases, with 13 bases lying between them. The CDR3 runs to 14 residues. Germline V gene data show CDR1 as MNHEY and CDR2 as SVGEGT.

The chain is built from TRBV20-1 and TRBJ1-2; TRBD1 matches 9 bases. The CDR3 totals 15 residues. Losses at the gene ends were 6 bases for V and 4 bases for J; bases not matched to a gene: 12. Germline assignment: CDR1 DFQATT and CDR2 SNEGSKA (reference sequence). Here the CDR3 DNA reads TGCAGTGCAGAGTGCACAGGGGGCGCTTGCTATGGCTACACCTTC. Translation gives CSAECTGGACYGYTF.

This chain joins TRBV13 and TRBJ1-2, with 8 positions matching TRBD1. The CDR3 is 17 amino acids. V was clipped by 1 base and J by 8 bases; unmatched bases: 15. CDR1 is PRHDT and CDR2 is FYEKMQ in the germline V gene (reference sequence). The CDR3 spells CASSLDRGEIDYRGYTF. The CDR3 coding sequence is TGTGCCAGCAGCTTAGACAGGGGGGAGATTGATTATAGGGGCTACACCTTC.

The rearrangement uses TRBV12-3 or TRBV12-4 and TRBJ1-2; maybe TRBD1 (5 bases). The CDR3 runs 17 residues. Trimming took off 3 bases at V and 6 bases at J, with 23 bases between the two ends. The CDR3 nucleotides are TGTGCCAGCAGTTTCAGGGTGGAGACAACGGGGCGGGATGGCTACACCTTC. Protein sequence: CASSFRVETTGRDGYTF.

The chain couples TRBV7-9 to TRBJ2-7, with 7 positions matching TRBD1. V shed 5 bases and J 7 bases; nucleotides not matched to a gene: 11. CDR1 and CDR2 from the germline V gene are SEHNR and FQNEAQ (reference sequence). The CDR3 is made up of 14 amino acids. The CDR3 here is CASSPPTGKGEQYF. CDR3 DNA: TGTGCCAGCAGCCCCCCGACAGGGAAGGGAGAGCAGTACTTC. Looking up the rest from reference TRBV7-9 and TRBJ2-7 gives the full variable domain: DTGVSQNPRHKITKRGQNVTFRCDPISEHNRLYWYRQTLGQGPEFLTYFQNEAQLEKSRLLSDRFSAERPKGSFSTLEIQRTEQGDSAMYLCASSPPTGKGEQYFGPGTRLTVT.

This chain connects TRBV24-1 to TRBJ2-1; D is ambiguous. The end of the DNA fits TRBJ2-7 better, so the J call may be wrong. The V gene's germline CDR1 is KGHDR and CDR2 SFDVKD. This CDR3 spans 16 amino acids. The CDR3 DNA follows: TGTGCCACCAGTGATCAACAGACCTCCTCCTACAATGAGCAGTACTTC. Translation: CATSDQQTSSYNEQYF.

The J gene is TRBJ2-1, the V gene TRBV10-3; 7 bases match TRBD1. In germline, CDR1 is ENHRY, CDR2 SYGVKD. The CDR3 has 16 amino acids. The ends lost 6 bases at V and 4 bases at J; junction bases unmatched: 12. The CDR3 DNA follows: TGTGCCATCAGAGAGACCGGGACAGAGTCTTACAATGAGCAGTTCTTC. Translating gives CAIRETGTESYNEQFF.

As DNA, the CDR3 is TGCAGTGCTCCAGCACAGGTTCGGTACGAGCAGTACTTC. It translates to CSAPAQVRYEQYF. This chain uses TRBV20-1 with TRBJ2-7; a possible D gene is TRBD1 (5 bases). V gave up 5 bases and J gave up 4 bases, with 15 bases separating them. Per the germline V gene, CDR1 is DFQATT and CDR2 is SNEGSKA (reference sequence). The CDR3 loop spans 13 amino acids.

The chain uses TRBV25-1 and TRBJ2-5, with 9 bases that match TRBD2. The DNA matches TRBJ2-7 better at its end, which makes the J call doubtful. The CDR3 totals 13 residues. CDR1 and CDR2 from the germline V gene are MGHDK and SYGVNS. The CDR3 region is CASSGGGVGEQYF. The CDR3, as DNA: TGTGCCAGCAGTGGCGGGGGGGTGGGCGAGCAGTACTTC.

V usage is TRBV28 and J usage is TRBJ2-2; D possibly corresponds to TRBD1 (6 bases). The CDR3 length is 15 residues. Germline values: CDR1 MDHEN, CDR2 SYDVKM. The V gene lost 2 bases and the J gene lost 5 bases, with 12 bases spanning the gap. DNA of the CDR3: TGTGCCAGCAGTTTAAGGCAGGGGTGGACCGGGGAGCTGTTTTTT. Its protein is CASSLRQGWTGELFF.

The gene calls are TRBV5-1 and TRBJ2-6; D unclear. The CDR3 is made up of 17 amino acids. V was cut by 2 bases and J by 2 bases, with 14 bases left in between. From germline, CDR1 is SGHRS and CDR2 YFSETQ. The CDR3 is CASSLSSIPTGANVLTF. CDR3 DNA: TGCGCCAGCAGCTTATCTAGTATCCCAACTGGGGCCAACGTCCTGACTTTC.